These 19 T cell receptor beta chains were all obtained from the same sample, sequenced in a study of technical replicates of blood from a handful of donors. TCRdb's table, derived via immunoSEQ multiplex PCR, lists solely in-frame clones and lacks some. The sample shows 80,000 or so clones, about 97% of them seen only once. Sample: T cells isolated from PBMCs. The receptors here all came from a human donor in good health.

The chain employs TRBV6-5 and TRBJ1-1, with no clear D. The CDR3 has 15 residues. Germline values: CDR1 MNHEY, CDR2 SVGAGI. The V end lost 6 bases, the J end lost 0 bases, and 14 bases lay between the germline ends. The chain's CDR3 is CASSPFTGMNTEAFF. The CDR3, as DNA: TGTGCCAGCAGCCCTTTTACGGGTATGAACACTGAAGCTTTCTTT.

The V gene is TRBV7-3, the J gene TRBJ2-5; D is perhaps TRBD2 (6 bases). Germline CDR1 and CDR2: SGHTA and FQGTGA. This CDR3 has 16 residues. The ends were cut back, 0 bases at V and 7 bases at J, with 18 bases in the middle. The CDR3 DNA reads TGTGCCAGCAGCTTAACTGGTCGGTCGGGGGATCGGACCCAGTACTTC. Encoded protein: CASSLTGRSGDRTQYF. Full variable domain (remainder filled in from reference TRBV7-3 and TRBJ2-5): GAGVSQTPSNKVTEKGKYVELRCDPISGHTALYWYRQSLGQGPEFLIYFQGTGAADDSGLPNDRFFAVRPEGSVSTLKIQRTERGDSAVYLCASSLTGRSGDRTQYFGPGTRLLVL.

The chain uses TRBV19 and TRBJ1-2, with 11 bases that match TRBD1. This CDR3 is 14 amino acids long. J was trimmed by 7 bases and V by 5 bases; bases with no gene match: 6. Germline loops: CDR1 LNHDA, CDR2 SQIVND (reference sequence). The CDR3 DNA follows: TGTGCCAGTAGTGTGGACAGGGGGCGTCGTGGCTACACCTTC. This translates into CASSVDRGRRGYTF. Based on the CDR3 plus reference TRBV19 and TRBJ1-2, the full variable domain is DGGITQSPKYLFRKEGQNVTLSCEQNLNHDAMYWYRQDPGQGLRLIYYSQIVNDFQKGDIAEGYSVSREKKESFPLTVTSAQKNPTAFYLCASSVDRGRRGYTFGSGTRLTVV.

The genes are TRBV5-1 and TRBJ1-5; the D gene is possibly TRBD1 (5 bases). V was pared by 3 bases and J by 2 bases, with 18 bases between. The CDR3 runs 17 residues. Per germline, CDR1 SGHRS and CDR2 YFSETQ. The DNA for the CDR3 is TGCGCCAGCAGCTGGTACAGGAGGGTGAGGGGCAATCAGCCCCAGCATTTT. It codes for CASSWYRRVRGNQPQHF.

The chain couples TRBV19 to TRBJ2-1; 10 bases align to TRBD1. The length of the CDR3 is 14 residues. Germline loops: CDR1 LNHDA, CDR2 SQIVND (reference sequence). CDR3 amino acids: CAVMRDRGLGEQFF. The CDR3 DNA sequence: TGTGCTGTCATGCGGGACAGGGGTCTCGGTGAGCAGTTCTTC.

The rearrangement joins TRBV4-1 to TRBJ1-1; tentatively, D is TRBD1 (6 bases). V gave up 2 bases and J gave up 0 bases, with 10 bases separating them. The germline V gene has CDR1 MGHRA and CDR2 YSYEKL. The CDR3 consists of 15 residues. Written as DNA, the CDR3 is TGCGCCAGCAGCCAACACGACAGGATGAACACTGAAGCTTTCTTT. It encodes CASSQHDRMNTEAFF.

The chain carries TRBV6-5 and TRBJ1-2; possibly TRBD1 for D (6 bases). This CDR3 contains 13 residues. Germline V gives CDR1 MNHEY, CDR2 SVGAGI. V was clipped by 11 bases and J by 8 bases, with 21 bases between them. The CDR3 loop is CACWTASLRGYTF. The CDR3 coding sequence is TGTGCCTGCTGGACAGCCTCTTTGCGGGGCTACACCTTC.

For the CDR3, the DNA is TGTGCCACCAGCCATGACAGAAATTTGGTTGCTTTCTTT. Its translation: CATSHDRNLVAFF. The rearrangement joins TRBV15 to TRBJ1-1, with D perhaps matching TRBD1 (5 bases). The ends were cut back, 5 bases at V and 11 bases at J, with 18 bases in the middle. Germline V CDR1 and CDR2: LNHNV, YYDKDF (reference sequence). The CDR3 has 13 amino acids. Variable domain in full (rest from reference TRBV15 and TRBJ1-1): DAMVIQNPRYQVTQFGKPVTLSCSQTLNHNVMYWYQQKSSQAPKLLFHYYDKDFNNEADTPDNFQSRRPNTSFCFLDIRSPGLGDTAMYLCATSHDRNLVAFFGQGTRLTVV.

V usage is TRBV28 and J usage is TRBJ1-1; D is undetermined. Per germline, CDR1 MDHEN and CDR2 SYDVKM. V lost 8 bases to trimming and J lost 2 bases, with 18 bases between them. This CDR3 contains 15 residues. DNA for the CDR3: TGTGCCAGCGCGATTTCTTTTCATTTAAACACTGAAGCTTTCTTT. Residues: CASAISFHLNTEAFF.

This chain links TRBV19 with TRBJ1-2, with 9 bases aligning to TRBD1. From germline, CDR1 is LNHDA and CDR2 SQIVND (reference sequence). With 1 base clipped from V and 1 base from J, the junction kept 10 bases outside the gene matches. CDR3 size: 18 residues. The CDR3 here is CASSIAWDRAQDNYGYTF. In DNA form, the CDR3 reads TGTGCCAGTAGTATAGCTTGGGACAGGGCGCAGGATAACTATGGCTACACCTTC. Full variable domain (outside the CDR3, taken from reference TRBV19 and TRBJ1-2): DGGITQSPKYLFRKEGQNVTLSCEQNLNHDAMYWYRQDPGQGLRLIYYSQIVNDFQKGDIAEGYSVSREKKESFPLTVTSAQKNPTAFYLCASSIAWDRAQDNYGYTFGSGTRLTVV.

This chain links TRBV5-6 with TRBJ1-1; D is undetermined. This CDR3 spans 13 amino acids. The germline CDR1 and CDR2 sequences are SGHDT and YYEEEE. The ends were cut back, 1 base at V and 3 bases at J, with 7 bases in the middle. CDR3 amino acids: CASSLLEDTEAFF. CDR3 nucleotides: TGTGCCAGCAGCTTGCTAGAGGACACTGAAGCTTTCTTT.

The V call is TRBV28, the J call TRBJ2-5; the match to TRBD1 covers 7 bases. Germline values: CDR1 MDHEN, CDR2 SYDVKM. J gave up 10 bases and V 11 bases, and 10 bases lay outside the gene matches. CDR3 length: 11 amino acids. DNA of the CDR3: TGTGCCGCGTCAACGCGGACAGGCCAGTACTTC. It specifies CAASTRTGQYF.

This sequence joins TRBV29-1 and TRBJ1-6; TRBD1 aligns across 7 bases. The junction had 7 bases not matched to a gene; V was cut back by 1 base and J by 10 bases. Germline V gives CDR1 SQVTM, CDR2 ANQGSEA. There are 14 residues in the CDR3. The CDR3 spells CSVEVRGRGSPLHF. The CDR3, as DNA: TGCAGCGTTGAAGTAAGGGGGCGCGGATCACCCCTCCACTTT. Full variable domain (remainder filled in from reference TRBV29-1 and TRBJ1-6): SAVISQKPSRDICQRGTSLTIQCQVDSQVTMMFWYRQQPGQSLTLIATANQGSEATYESGFVIDKFPISRPNLTFSTLTVSNMSPEDSSIYLCSVEVRGRGSPLHFGNGTRLTVT.

The rearrangement uses TRBV11-1 and TRBJ2-5, with D perhaps TRBD2 (5 bases). The CDR3 is 15 amino acids. The V end was cut by 5 bases, the J end by 5 bases, with 18 bases between. Germline V lookup: CDR1 SGHAT, CDR2 FQDESV (reference sequence). Here the CDR3 DNA reads TGTGCCAGCAGCCCCCCCCAGGCGGGTGGCGAGACCCAGTACTTC. Translated: CASSPPQAGGETQYF.

The V and J genes are TRBV7-9 and TRBJ1-1; possibly TRBD1 for D (5 bases). CDR1 is SEHNR, CDR2 FQNEAQ, per germline (reference sequence). This CDR3 is 13 amino acids long. Trimming pared 8 bases from V and 0 bases from J, leaving 10 bases between. The CDR3 region is CASLRDLNTEAFF. DNA for the CDR3: TGTGCCAGCCTCAGGGACTTGAACACTGAAGCTTTCTTT.

The CDR3: CASSLPGGLGYTF. The CDR3 region has the DNA TGTGCCAGCAGCTTACCAGGGGGGCTTGGCTACACCTTC. The genes are TRBV6-5 and TRBJ1-2; 7 bases agree with TRBD1. The CDR3 has 13 residues. The V gene's germline CDR1 is MNHEY and CDR2 SVGAGI. The J segment lost 7 bases and the V segment lost 6 bases, leaving 8 bases of the junction unmatched.

This chain uses TRBV15 with TRBJ2-3; no clear D. Trimming removed 0 bases at V and 0 bases at J, with 7 bases between. This CDR3 has 15 residues. Per the germline V gene, CDR1 is LNHNV and CDR2 is YYDKDF (reference sequence). The CDR3, as DNA: TGTGCCACCAGCAGAGATCGGTACAGCACAGATACGCAGTATTTT. The encoded protein is CATSRDRYSTDTQYF.

V and J are TRBV6-6 and TRBJ1-5; 7 nucleotides match TRBD1. Trimming took 6 bases from V and 3 from J; bases not matched to a gene: 5. Per germline, CDR1 MNHNY and CDR2 SVGAGI (reference sequence). CDR3 length equals 14 residues. CDR3 residues: CASRSGQTNQPQHF. The CDR3 DNA is TGTGCCAGCAGATCGGGACAGACCAATCAGCCCCAGCATTTT.

The chain uses TRBV14 and TRBJ1-1; TRBD1 matches 7 bases. The length of the CDR3 is 18 residues. The germline V gene has CDR1 SGHDN and CDR2 FVKESK. Trimming cost V 3 bases and J 0 bases; bases outside gene matches: 13. The CDR3: CASSHIGGTSRMNTEAFF. In nucleotides, the CDR3 is TGTGCCAGCAGCCATATAGGGGGCACCTCGCGAATGAACACTGAAGCTTTCTTT.